This T cell receptor (beta chain) was identified during a study of T cells in localized non-small cell lung cancer. Study-level findings and limits: Adjacent lung was found to contain a median approximately 50 of the top 100 tumor clones. T cell clonality was highest in uninvolved adjacent lung, above tumor. Overall survival was longer when the density of T cells in the blood was higher.

V was cut by 0 bases and J by 0 bases, with 13 bases left in between. Germline assignment: CDR1 SNHLY and CDR2 FYNNEI. The CDR3 covers 17 residues. Some clones are missing from TCRdb's copy, which holds only in-frame ones; the method was immunoSEQ multiplex PCR. The table lists around 78,000 clones, more than 75% of them singletons. About this clone: The antigen is undetermined.

The source is a woman between 35 and 75 years old with stage I squamous cell lung carcinoma. The V gene is TRBV2, the J gene TRBJ2-3; D call uncertain. The starting material was peripheral blood, obtained before any cancer treatment. This CDR3 is CASSEAGRLPSTDTQYF. The CDR3 DNA reads TGTGCCAGCAGTGAAGCAGGCAGATTGCCTAGCACAGATACGCAGTATTTT.